Each of the 2 T cell receptor beta chains below was sequenced from the same sample in a study of T cells after yellow fever vaccination. TCRdb reprocessed the 5' RACE reads via MiXCR and lists one record per CDR3 protein. Of approximately 110,000 distinct CDR3 sequences listed, roughly 8.9% are singletons. The material sequenced was CD8+ T cells sorted from PBMCs, taken 45 days after the yellow fever booster vaccination. Receptor source: a man aged 25 to 40 who received the YFV17D yellow fever vaccine.

This clonotype has at least ten counts. The gene calls are TRBV5-1 and TRBJ2-7; TRBD1 aligns across 10 bases. J lost 6 bases, V lost 4 bases, and 7 bases had no gene match. Germline V lookup: CDR1 SGHRS, CDR2 YFSETQ. The CDR3 loop spans 14 amino acids. This CDR3 is CASSPGDRGPEQYF. The DNA for the CDR3 is TGCGCCAGCAGCCCCGGGGACAGGGGTCCCGAGCAGTACTTC.

As concerns this clonotype: A much larger clone lies a single base off, so this may be a read error. The chain couples TRBV27 to TRBJ1-1; possibly TRBD1 for D (6 bases). Deletions cut 5 bases from V and 6 bases from J, with 16 bases between. The length of the CDR3 is 14 residues. In germline, CDR1 is MNHEY, CDR2 SMNVEV (reference sequence). The CDR3 bases are TGTGCCAGCAGTGATAAAGGGGGGAGTCCTGAAGCTTTCTTT. As protein: CASSDKGGSPEAFF.